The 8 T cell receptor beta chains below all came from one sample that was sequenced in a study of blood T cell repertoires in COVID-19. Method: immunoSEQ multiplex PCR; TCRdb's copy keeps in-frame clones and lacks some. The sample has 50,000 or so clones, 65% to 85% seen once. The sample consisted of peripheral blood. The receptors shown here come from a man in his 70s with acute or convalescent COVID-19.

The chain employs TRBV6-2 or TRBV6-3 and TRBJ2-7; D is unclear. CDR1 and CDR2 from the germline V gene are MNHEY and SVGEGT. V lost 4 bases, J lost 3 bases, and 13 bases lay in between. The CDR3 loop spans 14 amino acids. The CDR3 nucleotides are TGTGCCAGCAGTTTTGCGAGAGGAAGCTACGAGCAGTACTTC. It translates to CASSFARGSYEQYF.

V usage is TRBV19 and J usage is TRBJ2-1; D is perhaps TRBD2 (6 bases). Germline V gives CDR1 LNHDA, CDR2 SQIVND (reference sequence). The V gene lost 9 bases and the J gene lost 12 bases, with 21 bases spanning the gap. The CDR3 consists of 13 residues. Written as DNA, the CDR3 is TGTGCCAGCTCCCCAGCGGGTGCCCAGAGGCAGTTCTTC. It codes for CASSPAGAQRQFF.

The CDR3 DNA is TGTGCCAGCAGCTTCGGGGGACTAGCGCCCTACAATGAGCAGTTCTTC. It codes for CASSFGGLAPYNEQFF. The V and J genes are TRBV9 and TRBJ2-1; 10 bases fit TRBD2. J gave up 2 bases and V 4 bases, and 6 bases lay outside the gene matches. Germline-derived CDR1 and CDR2 are SGDLS and YYNGEE. The CDR3 contains 16 residues.

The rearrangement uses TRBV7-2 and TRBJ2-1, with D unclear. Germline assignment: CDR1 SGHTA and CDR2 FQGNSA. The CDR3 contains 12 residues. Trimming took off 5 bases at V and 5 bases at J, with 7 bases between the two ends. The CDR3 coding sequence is TGTGCCAGCAGCGCCTTAGACAATGAGCAGTTCTTC. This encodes CASSALDNEQFF. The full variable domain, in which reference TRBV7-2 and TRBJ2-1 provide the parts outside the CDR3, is GAGVSQSPSNKVTEKGKDVELRCDPISGHTALYWYRQSLGQGLEFLIYFQGNSAPDKSGLPSDRFSAERTGGSVSTLTIQRTQQEDSAVYLCASSALDNEQFFGPGTRLTVL.

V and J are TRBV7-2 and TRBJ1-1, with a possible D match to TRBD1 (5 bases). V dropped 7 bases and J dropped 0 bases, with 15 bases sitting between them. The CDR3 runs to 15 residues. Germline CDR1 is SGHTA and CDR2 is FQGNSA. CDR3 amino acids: CASTRSGQMNTEAFF. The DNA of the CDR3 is TGTGCCAGCACCCGCTCAGGGCAAATGAACACTGAAGCTTTCTTT.

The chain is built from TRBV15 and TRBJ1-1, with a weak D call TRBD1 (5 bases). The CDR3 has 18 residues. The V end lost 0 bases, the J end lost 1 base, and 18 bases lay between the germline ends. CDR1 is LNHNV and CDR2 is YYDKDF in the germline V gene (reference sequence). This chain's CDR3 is CATSRDQRRGGGNTEAFF. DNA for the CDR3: TGTGCCACCAGCAGAGATCAGAGGAGGGGAGGAGGGAACACTGAAGCTTTCTTT.

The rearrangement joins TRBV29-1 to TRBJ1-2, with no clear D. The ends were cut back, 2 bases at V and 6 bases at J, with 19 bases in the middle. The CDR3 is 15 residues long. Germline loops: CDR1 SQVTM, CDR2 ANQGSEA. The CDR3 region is CSVERSPSHWDGYTF. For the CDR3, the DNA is TGCAGCGTTGAACGTAGCCCGTCGCATTGGGATGGCTACACCTTC.

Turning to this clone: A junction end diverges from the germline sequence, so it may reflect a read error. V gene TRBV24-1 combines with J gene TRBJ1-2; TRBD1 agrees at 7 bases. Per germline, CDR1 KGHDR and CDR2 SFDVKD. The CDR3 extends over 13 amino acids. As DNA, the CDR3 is TGTGTCACCAGTGATTCAGACAGGGCTGGCTACACCTTC. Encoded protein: CVTSDSDRAGYTF.